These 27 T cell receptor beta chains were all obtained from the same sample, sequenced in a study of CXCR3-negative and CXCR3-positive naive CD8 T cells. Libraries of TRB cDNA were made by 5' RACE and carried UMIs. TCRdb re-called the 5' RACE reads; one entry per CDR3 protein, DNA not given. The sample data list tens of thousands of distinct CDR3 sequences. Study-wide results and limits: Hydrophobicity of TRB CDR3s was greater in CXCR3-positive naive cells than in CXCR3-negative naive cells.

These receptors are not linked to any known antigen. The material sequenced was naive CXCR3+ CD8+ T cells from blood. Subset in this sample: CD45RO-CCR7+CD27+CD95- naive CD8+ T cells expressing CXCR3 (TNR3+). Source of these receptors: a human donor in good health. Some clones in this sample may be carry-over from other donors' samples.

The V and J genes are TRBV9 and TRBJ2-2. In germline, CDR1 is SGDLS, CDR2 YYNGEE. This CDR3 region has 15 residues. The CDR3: CASRKDAPNTGELFF.

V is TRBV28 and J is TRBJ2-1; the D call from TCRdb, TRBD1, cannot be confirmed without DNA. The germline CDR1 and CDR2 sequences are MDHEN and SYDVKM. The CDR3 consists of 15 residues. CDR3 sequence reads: CATTPRTGGYNEQFF. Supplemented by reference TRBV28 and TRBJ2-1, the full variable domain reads DVKVTQSSRYLVKRTGEKVFLECVQDMDHENMFWYRQDPGLGLRLIYFSYDVKMKEKGDIPEGYSVSREKKERFSLILESASTNQTSMYLCATTPRTGGYNEQFFGPGTRLTVL.

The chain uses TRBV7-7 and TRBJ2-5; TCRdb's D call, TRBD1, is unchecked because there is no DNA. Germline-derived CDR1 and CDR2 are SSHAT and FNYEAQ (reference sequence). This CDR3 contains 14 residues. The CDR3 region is CASSLAGQGETQYF.

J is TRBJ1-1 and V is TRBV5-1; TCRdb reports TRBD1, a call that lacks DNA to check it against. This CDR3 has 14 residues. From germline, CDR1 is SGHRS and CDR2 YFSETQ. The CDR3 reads CASSWEASGTEAFF. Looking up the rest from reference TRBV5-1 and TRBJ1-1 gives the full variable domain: KAGVTQTPRYLIKTRGQQVTLSCSPISGHRSVSWYQQTPGQGLQFLFEYFSETQRNKGNFPGRFSGRQFSNSRSEMNVSTLELGDSALYLCASSWEASGTEAFFGQGTRLTVV.

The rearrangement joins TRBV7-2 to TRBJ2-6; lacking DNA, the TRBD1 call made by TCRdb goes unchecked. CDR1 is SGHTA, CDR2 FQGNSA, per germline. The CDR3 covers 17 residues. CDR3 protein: CASSLNPREGAFSVLTF.

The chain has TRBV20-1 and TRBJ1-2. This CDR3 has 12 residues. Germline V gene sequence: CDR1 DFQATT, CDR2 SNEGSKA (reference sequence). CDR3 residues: CSASDSNYGYTF.

CDR3 amino acids: CSARDLLAGEQETQYF. The chain recombines TRBV20-1 with TRBJ2-5; the D call from TCRdb, TRBD1, cannot be confirmed without DNA. The CDR3 is made up of 16 amino acids. The V gene's germline CDR1 is DFQATT and CDR2 SNEGSKA (reference sequence).

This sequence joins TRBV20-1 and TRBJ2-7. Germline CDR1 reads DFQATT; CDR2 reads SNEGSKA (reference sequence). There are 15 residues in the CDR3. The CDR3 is CSARFLGRAPYEQYF.

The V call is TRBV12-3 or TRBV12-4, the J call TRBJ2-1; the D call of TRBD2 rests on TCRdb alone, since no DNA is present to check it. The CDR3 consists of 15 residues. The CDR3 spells CASSLTGTSVNEQFF.

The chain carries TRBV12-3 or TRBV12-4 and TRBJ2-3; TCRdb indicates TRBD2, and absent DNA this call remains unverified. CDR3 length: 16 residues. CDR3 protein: CASSLAIAGALDTQYF.

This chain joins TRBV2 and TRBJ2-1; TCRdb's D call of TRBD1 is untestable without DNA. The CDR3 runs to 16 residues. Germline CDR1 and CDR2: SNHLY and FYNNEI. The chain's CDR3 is CASSSGTGGSYNEQFF.

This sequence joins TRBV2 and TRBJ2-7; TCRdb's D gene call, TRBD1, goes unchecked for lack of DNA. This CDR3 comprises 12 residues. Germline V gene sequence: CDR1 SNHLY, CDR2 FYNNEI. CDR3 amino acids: CATRQGAYEQYF.

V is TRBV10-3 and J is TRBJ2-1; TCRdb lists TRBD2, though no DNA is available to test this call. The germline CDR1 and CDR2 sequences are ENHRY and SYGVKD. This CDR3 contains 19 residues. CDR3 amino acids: CAISEPGLAGGSSYNEQFF.

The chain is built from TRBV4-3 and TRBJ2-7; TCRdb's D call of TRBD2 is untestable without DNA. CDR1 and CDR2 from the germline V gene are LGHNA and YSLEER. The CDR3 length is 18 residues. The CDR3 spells CASSQAGVAGEVSYEQYF.

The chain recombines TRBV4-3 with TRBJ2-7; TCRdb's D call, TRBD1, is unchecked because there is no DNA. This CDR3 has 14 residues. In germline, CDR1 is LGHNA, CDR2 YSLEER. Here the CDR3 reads CASSPGTGSYEQYF.

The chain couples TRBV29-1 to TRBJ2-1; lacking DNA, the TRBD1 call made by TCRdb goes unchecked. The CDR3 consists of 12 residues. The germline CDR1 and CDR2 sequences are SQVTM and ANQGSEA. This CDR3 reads CSVPGRRNEQFF.

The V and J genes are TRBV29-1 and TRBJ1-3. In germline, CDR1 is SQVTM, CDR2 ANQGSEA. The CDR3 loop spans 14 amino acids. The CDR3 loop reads CSVDAGSSGNTIYF.

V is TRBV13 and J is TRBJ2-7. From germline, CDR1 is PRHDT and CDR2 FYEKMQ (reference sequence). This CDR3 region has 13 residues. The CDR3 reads CASSFYSTNEQYF.

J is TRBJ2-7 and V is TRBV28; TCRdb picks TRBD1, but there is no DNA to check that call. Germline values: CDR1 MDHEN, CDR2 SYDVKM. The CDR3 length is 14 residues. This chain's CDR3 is CASSLRQDIYEQYF.

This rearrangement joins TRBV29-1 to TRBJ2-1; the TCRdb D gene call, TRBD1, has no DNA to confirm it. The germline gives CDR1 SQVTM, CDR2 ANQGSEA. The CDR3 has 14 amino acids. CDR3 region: CSVDGTGTYNEQFF.

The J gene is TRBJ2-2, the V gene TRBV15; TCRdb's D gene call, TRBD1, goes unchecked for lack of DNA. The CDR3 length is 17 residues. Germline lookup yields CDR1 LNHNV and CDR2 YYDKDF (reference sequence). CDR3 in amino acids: CATSRDRNRGQTGELFF.

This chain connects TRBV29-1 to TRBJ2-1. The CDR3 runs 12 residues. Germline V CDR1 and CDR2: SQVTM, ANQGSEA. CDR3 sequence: CSVEYLPQEQFF.

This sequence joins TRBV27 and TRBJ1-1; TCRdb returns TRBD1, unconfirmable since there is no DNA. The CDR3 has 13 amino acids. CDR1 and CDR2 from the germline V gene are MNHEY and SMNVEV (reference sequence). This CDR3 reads CASSFRDSWEAFF.

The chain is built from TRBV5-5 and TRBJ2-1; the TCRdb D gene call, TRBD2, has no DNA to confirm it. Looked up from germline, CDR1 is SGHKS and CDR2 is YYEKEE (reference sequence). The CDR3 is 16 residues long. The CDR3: CASSFLTAGGWNEQFF.

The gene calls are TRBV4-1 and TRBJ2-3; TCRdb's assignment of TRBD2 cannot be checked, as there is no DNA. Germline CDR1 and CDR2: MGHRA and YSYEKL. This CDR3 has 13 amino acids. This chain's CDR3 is CASSQVLAGTQYF.

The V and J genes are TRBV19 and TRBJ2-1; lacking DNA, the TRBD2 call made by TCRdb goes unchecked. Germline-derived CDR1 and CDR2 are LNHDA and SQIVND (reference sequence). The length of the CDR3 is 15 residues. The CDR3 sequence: CASSPLAGDYNEQFF.

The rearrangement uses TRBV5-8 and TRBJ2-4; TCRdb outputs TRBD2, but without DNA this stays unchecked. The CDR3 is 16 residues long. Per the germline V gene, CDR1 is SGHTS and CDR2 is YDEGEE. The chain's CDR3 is CASSAPGSDVRDIQYF.